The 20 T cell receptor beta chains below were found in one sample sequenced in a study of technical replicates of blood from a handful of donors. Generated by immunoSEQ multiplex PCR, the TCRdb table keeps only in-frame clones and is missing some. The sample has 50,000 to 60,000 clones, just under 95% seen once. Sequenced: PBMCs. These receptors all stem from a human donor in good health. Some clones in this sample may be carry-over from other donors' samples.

The DNA of the CDR3 is TGCGCCAGCAGCCAAGAATCAGGAGGGAGCCGGTCACCCCTCCACTTT. Its protein is CASSQESGGSRSPLHF. This sequence joins TRBV4-3 and TRBJ1-6; D call uncertain. The V and J ends lost 0 bases and 10 bases respectively, with 16 bases between them. CDR1 and CDR2 from the germline V gene are LGHNA and YSLEER. CDR3 size: 16 residues.

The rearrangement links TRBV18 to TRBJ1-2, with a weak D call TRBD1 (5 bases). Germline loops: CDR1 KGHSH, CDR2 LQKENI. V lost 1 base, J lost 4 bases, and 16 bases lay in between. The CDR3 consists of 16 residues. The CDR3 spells CASSPRGGGLSYGYTF. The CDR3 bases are TGTGCCAGCTCACCACGGGGGGGAGGGCTTAGCTATGGCTACACCTTC.

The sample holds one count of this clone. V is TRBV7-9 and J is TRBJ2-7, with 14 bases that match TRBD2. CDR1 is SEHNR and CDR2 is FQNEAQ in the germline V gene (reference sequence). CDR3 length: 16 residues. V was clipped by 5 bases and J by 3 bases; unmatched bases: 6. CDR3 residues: CASSLMTSGRDYEQYF. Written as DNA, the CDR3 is TGTGCCAGCAGCCTAATGACTAGCGGGAGGGACTACGAGCAGTACTTC. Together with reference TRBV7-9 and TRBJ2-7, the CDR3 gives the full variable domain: DTGVSQNPRHKITKRGQNVTFRCDPISEHNRLYWYRQTLGQGPEFLTYFQNEAQLEKSRLLSDRFSAERPKGSFSTLEIQRTEQGDSAMYLCASSLMTSGRDYEQYFGPGTRLTVT.

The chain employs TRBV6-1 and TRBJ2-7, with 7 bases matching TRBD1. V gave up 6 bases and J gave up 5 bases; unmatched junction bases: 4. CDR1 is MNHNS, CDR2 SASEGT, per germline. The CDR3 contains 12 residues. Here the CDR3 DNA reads TGTGCCAGCAGGGGAACAGGGGACGAGCAGTACTTC. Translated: CASRGTGDEQYF.

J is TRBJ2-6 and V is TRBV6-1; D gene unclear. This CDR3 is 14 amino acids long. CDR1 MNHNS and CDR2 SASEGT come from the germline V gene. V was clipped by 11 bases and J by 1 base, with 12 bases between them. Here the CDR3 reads CACQPRSGANVLTF. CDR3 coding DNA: TGTGCCTGCCAACCGAGGTCTGGGGCCAACGTCCTGACTTTC.

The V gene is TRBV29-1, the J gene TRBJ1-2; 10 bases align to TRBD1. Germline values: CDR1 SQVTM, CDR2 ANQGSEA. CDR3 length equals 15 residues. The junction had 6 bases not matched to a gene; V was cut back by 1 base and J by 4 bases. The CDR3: CSVEGRGDRGYGYTF. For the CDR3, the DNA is TGCAGCGTTGAAGGTCGCGGGGACAGGGGCTATGGCTACACCTTC.

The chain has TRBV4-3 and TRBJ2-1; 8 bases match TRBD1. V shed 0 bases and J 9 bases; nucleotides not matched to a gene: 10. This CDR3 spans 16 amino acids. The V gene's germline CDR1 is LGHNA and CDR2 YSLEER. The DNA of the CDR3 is TGCGCCAGCAGCCAAGAGGTGGCAGGGGGCGAAGCTGAGCAGTTCTTC. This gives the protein CASSQEVAGGEAEQFF.

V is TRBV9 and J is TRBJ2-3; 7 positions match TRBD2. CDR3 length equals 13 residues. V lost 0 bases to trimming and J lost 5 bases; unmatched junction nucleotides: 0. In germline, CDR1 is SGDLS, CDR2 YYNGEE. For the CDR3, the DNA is TGTGCCAGCAGCGTAGAGCGGGGAGATACGCAGTATTTT. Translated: CASSVERGDTQYF.

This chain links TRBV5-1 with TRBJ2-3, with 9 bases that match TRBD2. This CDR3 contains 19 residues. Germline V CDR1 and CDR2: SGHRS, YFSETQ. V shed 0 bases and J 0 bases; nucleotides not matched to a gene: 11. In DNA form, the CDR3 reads TGCGCCAGCAGCTTGGAGGGGCTAGCGGGGCCCCCTAGCACAGATACGCAGTATTTT. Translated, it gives CASSLEGLAGPPSTDTQYF.

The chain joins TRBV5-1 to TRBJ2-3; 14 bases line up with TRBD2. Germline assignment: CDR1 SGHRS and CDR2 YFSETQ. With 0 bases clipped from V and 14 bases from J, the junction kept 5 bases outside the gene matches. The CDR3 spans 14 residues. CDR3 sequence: CASSLGTSGGRSYF. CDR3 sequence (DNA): TGCGCCAGCAGCTTGGGGACTAGCGGGGGGCGGTCGTATTTT.

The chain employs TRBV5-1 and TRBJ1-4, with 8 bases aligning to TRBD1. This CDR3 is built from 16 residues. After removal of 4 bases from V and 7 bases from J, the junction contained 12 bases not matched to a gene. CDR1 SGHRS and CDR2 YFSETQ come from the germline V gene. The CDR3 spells CASSLTPGQGSEKLFF. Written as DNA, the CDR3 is TGCGCCAGCAGCCTGACCCCCGGACAGGGCTCTGAAAAACTGTTTTTT.

The CDR3: CASSQFRGNYGYTF. CDR3 coding DNA: TGCGCCAGCAGCCAATTCAGGGGAAACTATGGCTACACCTTC. V is TRBV4-3 and J is TRBJ1-2; D is perhaps TRBD1 (6 bases). The germline gives CDR1 LGHNA, CDR2 YSLEER. Trimming shortened V by 2 bases and J by 2 bases, and 9 bases separated the two germline ends. The CDR3 length is 14 residues.

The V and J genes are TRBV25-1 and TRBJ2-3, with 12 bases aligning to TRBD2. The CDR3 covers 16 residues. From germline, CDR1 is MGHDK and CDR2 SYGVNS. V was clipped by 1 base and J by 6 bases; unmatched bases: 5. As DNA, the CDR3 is TGTGCCAGCAGTGAATCTAGCGGGGGGGCCGGGGATACGCAGTATTTT. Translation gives CASSESSGGAGDTQYF. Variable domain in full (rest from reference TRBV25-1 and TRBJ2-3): EADIYQTPRYLVIGTGKKITLECSQTMGHDKMYWYQQDPGMELHLIHYSYGVNSTEKGDLSSESTVSRIRTEHFPLTLESARPSHTSQYLCASSESSGGAGDTQYFGPGTRLTVL.

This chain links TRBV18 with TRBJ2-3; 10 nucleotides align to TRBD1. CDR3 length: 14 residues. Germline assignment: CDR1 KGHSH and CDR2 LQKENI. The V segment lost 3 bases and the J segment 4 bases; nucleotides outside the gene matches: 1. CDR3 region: CASSPGTGADTQYF. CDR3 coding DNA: TGTGCCAGCTCACCGGGGACAGGGGCAGATACGCAGTATTTT.

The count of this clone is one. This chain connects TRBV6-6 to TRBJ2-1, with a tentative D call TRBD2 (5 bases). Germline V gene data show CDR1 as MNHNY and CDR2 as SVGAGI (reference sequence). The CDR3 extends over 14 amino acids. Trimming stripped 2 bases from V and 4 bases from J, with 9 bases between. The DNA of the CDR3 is TGTGCCAGCAGTTACGGTGAGGGATACAATGAGCAGTTCTTC. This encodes CASSYGEGYNEQFF.

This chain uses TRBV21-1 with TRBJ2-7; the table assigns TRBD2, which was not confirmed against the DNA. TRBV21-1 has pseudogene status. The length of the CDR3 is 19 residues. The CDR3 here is CASSKDAPTSGKYPYEQYF. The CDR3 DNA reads TGTGCCAGCAGCAAAGATGCCCCGACTAGCGGAAAATACCCCTACGAGCAGTACTTC.

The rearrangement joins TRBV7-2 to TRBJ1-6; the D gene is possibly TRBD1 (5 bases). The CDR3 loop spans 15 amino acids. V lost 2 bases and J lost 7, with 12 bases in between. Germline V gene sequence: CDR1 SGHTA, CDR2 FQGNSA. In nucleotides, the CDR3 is TGTGCCAGCAGCTTAATGGGGACTACGAATTCACCCCTCCACTTT. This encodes CASSLMGTTNSPLHF. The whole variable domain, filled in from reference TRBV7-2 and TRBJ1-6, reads GAGVSQSPSNKVTEKGKDVELRCDPISGHTALYWYRQSLGQGLEFLIYFQGNSAPDKSGLPSDRFSAERTGGSVSTLTIQRTQQEDSAVYLCASSLMGTTNSPLHFGNGTRLTVT.

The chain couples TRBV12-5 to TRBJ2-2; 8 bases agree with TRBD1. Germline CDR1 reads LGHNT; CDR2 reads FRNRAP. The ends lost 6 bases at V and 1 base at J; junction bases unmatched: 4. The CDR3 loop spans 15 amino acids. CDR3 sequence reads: CASGLGQVNTGELFF. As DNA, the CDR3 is TGTGCTAGTGGCCTGGGACAGGTGAACACCGGGGAGCTGTTTTTT.

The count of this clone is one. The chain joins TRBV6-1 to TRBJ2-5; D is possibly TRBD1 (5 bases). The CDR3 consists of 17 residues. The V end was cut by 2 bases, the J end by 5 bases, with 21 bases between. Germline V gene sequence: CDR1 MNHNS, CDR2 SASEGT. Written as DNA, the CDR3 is TGTGCCAGCAGTGAAACGCTGACAGCTACGGTGTGGGAGACCCAGTACTTC. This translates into CASSETLTATVWETQYF.

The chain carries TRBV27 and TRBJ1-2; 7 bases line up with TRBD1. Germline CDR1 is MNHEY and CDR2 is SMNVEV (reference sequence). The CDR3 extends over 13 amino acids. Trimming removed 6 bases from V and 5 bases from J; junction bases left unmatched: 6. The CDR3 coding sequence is TGTGCCAGCAGCGAACAGGGGCGATATGGCTACACCTTC. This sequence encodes CASSEQGRYGYTF.